This T cell receptor beta chain stems from a study of T cells after yellow fever vaccination. About the study: Fractions low in cell number were prepared with SMART-Seq v4 Ultra Low Input. General study findings and limits: Abundant clonotypes from the bulk population could have been carried over as contaminants into FACS-sorted repertoires.

Looked up from germline, CDR1 is SGHAT and CDR2 is FQNNGV. The V end was cut by 4 bases, the J end by 3 bases, with 15 bases between. This CDR3 is 15 amino acids long. As TCR cDNA was made by 5'RACE template switching, a universal primer site and UMIs were added. TCRdb recomputed calls from the 5' RACE reads with MiXCR, one row per CDR3 protein. The sample contains around 610,000 distinct CDR3 sequences, roughly 13% of which appear only once. There are a few counts of this clonotype. No antigen is known for it. V and J are TRBV11-2 and TRBJ1-1, with no clear D. Sample: PBMCs, taken on the day of the yellow fever booster vaccination. The sequence came from a young man who received the YFV17D yellow fever vaccine. Here the CDR3 DNA reads TGTGCCAGCAGCTCCCTACGGGCGGGAGACACTGAAGCTTTCTTT. Translated: CASSSLRAGDTEAFF. Full variable domain (missing parts from reference TRBV11-2 and TRBJ1-1): EAGVAQSPRYKIIEKRQSVAFWCNPISGHATLYWYQQILGQGPKLLIQFQNNGVVDDSQLPKDRFSAERLKGVDSTLKIQPAKLEDSAVYLCASSSLRAGDTEAFFGQGTRLTVV.